This T cell receptor (beta chain) was sequenced for a study of blood T cell repertoires in COVID-19. Study-wide background: Donors in the United States, Italy and Spain gave samples during acute or convalescent COVID-19.

Repertoires were generated with immunoSEQ multiplex PCR, while TCRdb's copy carries only in-frame clones and drops some. Among tens of thousands of clones listed, more than 75% were seen once. Sequencing was carried out using peripheral blood. The sequence was collected from a human donor in a cohort sampled during active COVID-19.

CDR3: CASSPGQTNTEAFF. The CDR3 DNA sequence: TGTGCCAGCTCACCAGGACAGACGAACACTGAAGCTTTCTTT. The J gene is TRBJ1-1, the V gene TRBV18; weak D call: TRBD1 (6 bases). The length of the CDR3 is 14 residues. Germline CDR1 reads KGHSH; CDR2 reads LQKENI. V gave up 2 bases and J gave up 1 base, with 8 bases separating them.